This entry features one TCR beta chain sequence. What antigen it recognizes has not been identified. No much larger clone is present one base from it, and per-base qualities are unavailable. Genomic DNA was extracted from sorted cells for sequencing of the TCRbeta CDR3 region. The immunoSEQ Assay was used for sequencing of TCRbeta CDR3 regions. Held by TCRdb, this immuneACCESS table contains in-frame sequences only and omits some clones. Under half of the omission traces to an unresolved V gene where checked; the cause of the rest is unknown. This sample holds about 65,000 clones; approximately 89% were observed only once. About 1% of the sample belongs to the ten largest clones. The data belong to a study of OX40 agonist ivuxolimab in advanced cancers. For context, the study as a whole: Ivuxolimab was an agonistic, fully human IgG2 monoclonal antibody directed against OX40 (CD134), a costimulatory receptor. The point of sequencing TCRbeta in the periphery was to test whether ivuxolimab changed TCR sequence diversity and drove clonal T-cell expansion. Partial responses occurred in three dose-escalation patients, of whom one had hepatocellular carcinoma and two had cutaneous melanoma. The dose-escalation cohort was roughly 83% male with a mean age of roughly 62 years, ranging from 23 to 79. Intravenous ivuxolimab was administered to patients every 2 weeks at six dose levels: 0.01, 0.1, 0.3, 1.5, 3 and 10 mg/kg. Of the roughly 50 dose-escalation patients, hepatocellular carcinoma was present in about 19, melanoma in approximately 15, renal cell carcinoma in 9 and head and neck cancer in 9. Patients were allowed to have had prior anti-PD-1, anti-PD-L1 or anti-CTLA-4 therapy, and 40% of the dose-escalation patients had been treated with checkpoint inhibitors. The paper covers the monotherapy dose-escalation part of the phase I ivuxolimab trial, which included N of about 50 patients.

Unmatched junction bases come to 11, with V trimmed by 4 bases and J by 10 bases. From the cysteine through the phenylalanine, the CDR3 covers 15 amino acids. Left in the record is the CDR3 DNA by itself, 45 bases read in frame from the first base. In the germline V gene, CDR1 corresponds to SGHRS and CDR2 to YFSETQ. What the authors observed across the whole study: On average, CD8+ T cells showed more expanded clones than CD4+ T cells after ivuxolimab. At doses of 0.1 to 3.0 mg/kg, clonal expansion of both CD4+ and CD8+ T cells in blood was seen between baseline and week 6. In partial responders in the 0.1-3.0 mg/kg groups, normalized peripheral clonal expansion was found to be among the lowest, especially among CD8+ T cells. Antigen specificity was not determined for the clonally expanded peripheral T cells. Low levels of normalized T-cell clonal expansion were also shown by some nonresponding patients.

The trial excluded patients who had a history of autoimmune disease or were on systemic immunosuppression. Peripheral blood for TCR sequencing was collected from all dose cohorts at baseline, on cycle 4 day 1, and on cycle 7 day 1. The samples were drawn from a first-in-human, open-label, multicenter phase I dose-escalation trial of ivuxolimab. Adults with locally advanced or metastatic melanoma, renal cell, hepatocellular, or head and neck squamous cell carcinoma were enrolled in the trial. Before TCR sequencing, CD4+ and CD8+ T cells were separately sorted from peripheral blood. This sequence was found in an adult with an advanced solid tumor such as melanoma, head and neck, liver or kidney cancer. The source was CD4+ or CD8+ T cells sorted from blood, collected in a trial of the OX40 agonist ivuxolimab. The rearranged segments are TRBV5-1 and TRBJ2-5, with TRBD2 matching 12 junction bases. The CDR3 amino acid sequence is: CASSQLAGGGVGQYF. Here is the DNA: TGCGCCAGCAGCCAACTAGCGGGGGGCGGAGTCGGCCAGTACTTC. The reference TRBV5-1 and TRBJ2-5 proteins fill in what lies around the CDR3, so the full variable domain reads KAGVTQTPRYLIKTRGQQVTLSCSPISGHRSVSWYQQTPGQGLQFLFEYFSETQRNKGNFPGRFSGRQFSNSRSEMNVSTLELGDSALYLCASSQLAGGGVGQYFGPGTRLLVL.